The T cell receptor (beta chain) under discussion was sequenced for a study of prognosis after radiotherapy for stage I lung cancer. Study at large: Several patients had distant metastases at a median of approximately 7 months after radiotherapy, and under 17 showed no significant progression.

The CDR3 extends over 11 amino acids. CDR1 MNHEY and CDR2 SVGEGT come from the germline V gene. V lost 9 bases, J lost 7 bases, and 12 bases lay in between. Genomic DNA served as the source from which two-round multiplex PCR generated TCR beta CDR3 amplicons. The use of primers specific to each TRBV and TRBJ gene characterized first-round PCR. TCRdb analysed the multiplex PCR reads with MiXCR anew, one entry per CDR3 protein. Of around 20,000 distinct CDR3 sequences detected, 50% to 60% appear once; the ten largest clones hold roughly 26%. The V gene is TRBV6-2 or TRBV6-3, the J gene TRBJ1-2; a weak D match, TRBD1 (6 bases). The receptor comes from a donor of 50 years or more with non-small cell lung cancer. The material was PBMCs, obtained before or after stereotactic body radiation therapy (not recorded which). The CDR3 here is CASQQGRGYTF. For the CDR3, the DNA is TGTGCCAGTCAACAGGGACGTGGCTACACCTTC.